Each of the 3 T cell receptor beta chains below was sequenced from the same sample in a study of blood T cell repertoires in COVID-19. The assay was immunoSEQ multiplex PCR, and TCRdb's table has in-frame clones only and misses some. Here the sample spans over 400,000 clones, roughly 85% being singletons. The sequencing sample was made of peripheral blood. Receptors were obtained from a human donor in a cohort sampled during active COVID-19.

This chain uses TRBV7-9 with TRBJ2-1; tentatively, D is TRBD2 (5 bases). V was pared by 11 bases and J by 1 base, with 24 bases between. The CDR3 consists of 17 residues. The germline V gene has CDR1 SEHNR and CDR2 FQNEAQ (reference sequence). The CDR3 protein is CAGHPRGSYLSYNEQFF. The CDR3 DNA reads TGTGCCGGCCACCCCCGGGGATCCTACTTATCCTACAATGAGCAGTTCTTC. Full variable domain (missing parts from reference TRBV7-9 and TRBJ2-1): DTGVSQNPRHKITKRGQNVTFRCDPISEHNRLYWYRQTLGQGPEFLTYFQNEAQLEKSRLLSDRFSAERPKGSFSTLEIQRTEQGDSAMYLCAGHPRGSYLSYNEQFFGPGTRLTVL.

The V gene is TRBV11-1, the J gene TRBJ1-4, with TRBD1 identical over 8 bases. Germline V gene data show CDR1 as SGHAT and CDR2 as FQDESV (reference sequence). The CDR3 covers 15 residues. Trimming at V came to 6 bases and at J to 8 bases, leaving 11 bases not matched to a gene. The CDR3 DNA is TGTGCCAGCAGTTATCGACAGGGGAAGAGCGAAAAACTGTTTTTT. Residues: CASSYRQGKSEKLFF.

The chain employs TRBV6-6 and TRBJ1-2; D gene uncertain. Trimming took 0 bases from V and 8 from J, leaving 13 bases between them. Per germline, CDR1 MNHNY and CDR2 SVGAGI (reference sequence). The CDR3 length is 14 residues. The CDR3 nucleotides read TGTGCCAGCAGTTACTCCCCGGGGTACGAAGGCTACACCTTC. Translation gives CASSYSPGYEGYTF.